The 27 T cell receptor beta chains presented below share a single source sample, sequenced in a study of early T cells in non-severe SARS-CoV-2 infection. One entry per CDR3 protein, called by TCRdb with MiXCR from the 5' RACE reads. This table holds roughly 100,000 distinct CDR3 sequences, about an eighth found once. The sample taken for sequencing was whole blood. Receptors were obtained from an adult who was a healthcare worker with PCR-confirmed SARS-CoV-2 infection or an uninfected control (not recorded which).

This clonotype was counted only a few times. The rearrangement joins TRBV6-1 to TRBJ2-7; TRBD1 aligns across 7 bases. CDR3 length equals 14 residues. Germline values: CDR1 MNHNS, CDR2 SASEGT. V shed 7 bases and J 5 bases; nucleotides not matched to a gene: 11. The CDR3 loop is CASTERGRVDEQYF. The CDR3 DNA follows: TGTGCCAGCACAGAGAGGGGGCGCGTGGACGAGCAGTACTTC.

This clonotype was observed at least ten times. The chain employs TRBV11-2 and TRBJ1-1; no clear D. Trimming pared 1 base from V and 0 bases from J, leaving 9 bases between. CDR1 and CDR2 (germline): SGHAT, FQNNGV. This CDR3 contains 15 residues. The DNA of the CDR3 is TGTGCCAGCAGCTTAGTCGGCAGCCTGAACACTGAAGCTTTCTTT. It yields the protein CASSLVGSLNTEAFF. Together with reference TRBV11-2 and TRBJ1-1, the CDR3 gives the full variable domain: EAGVAQSPRYKIIEKRQSVAFWCNPISGHATLYWYQQILGQGPKLLIQFQNNGVVDDSQLPKDRFSAERLKGVDSTLKIQPAKLEDSAVYLCASSLVGSLNTEAFFGQGTRLTVV.

This clonotype showed up just a few times. Sequence at one end of the junction differs from germline and may be a read error. The CDR3 protein is CASSLDTGLSGELFF. For the CDR3, the DNA is TGCGCCAGCAGCTTGGACACAGGACTATCCGGCGAGCTGTTTTTT. This chain connects TRBV5-1 to TRBJ2-2, with D maybe TRBD2 (6 bases). CDR1 and CDR2 from the germline V gene are SGHRS and YFSETQ. This CDR3 is 15 amino acids long.

As for this clonotype: This may arise from a read error, as a much more abundant clone is one base away. V usage is TRBV12-3 or TRBV12-4 and J usage is TRBJ2-4; 9 bases agree with TRBD2. This CDR3 has 15 amino acids. In DNA form, the CDR3 reads TGTGCCAGCAGTTTCGCGGGACTAGCCAAAAACTTTCAGTACTTC. Protein: CASSFAGLAKNFQYF.

This clonotype occurred a few times. The CDR3 nucleotides are TGTGCCAGCAGTTATAGGGGTCGGAGCTATGGCTACACCTTC. Protein product: CASSYRGRSYGYTF. The rearrangement joins TRBV6-5 to TRBJ1-2, with D possibly matching TRBD1 (5 bases). Germline V CDR1 and CDR2: MNHEY, SVGAGI. This CDR3 has 14 amino acids. Trimming shortened V by 3 bases and J by 4 bases, and 12 bases separated the two germline ends.

This chain links TRBV28 with TRBJ1-2, with D perhaps matching TRBD1 (5 bases). Germline-derived CDR1 and CDR2 are MDHEN and SYDVKM. The CDR3 loop spans 14 amino acids. The V gene lost 2 bases and the J gene lost 3 bases, with 10 bases spanning the gap. The CDR3 sequence is CASSLATGYYGYTF. The CDR3 DNA reads TGTGCCAGCAGTTTAGCCACAGGATACTATGGCTACACCTTC.

V gene TRBV7-9 combines with J gene TRBJ1-5, with D tentatively TRBD1 (5 bases). Germline values: CDR1 SEHNR, CDR2 FQNEAQ (reference sequence). V lost 3 bases to trimming and J lost 0 bases, with 9 bases between them. There are 15 residues in the CDR3. The DNA of the CDR3 is TGTGCCAGCAGCTTCGGGGGTACTAGCAATCAGCCCCAGCATTTT. Translated: CASSFGGTSNQPQHF.

The chain combines TRBV11-2 with TRBJ2-3, with TRBD2 matching 13 bases. Trimming at V came to 7 bases and at J to 6 bases, leaving 7 bases not matched to a gene. Germline CDR1 SGHAT, CDR2 FQNNGV. This CDR3 has 15 amino acids. In DNA, the CDR3 is TGTGCCAGCACCCGCGGGACTAGCGGGATTGATACGCAGTATTTT. Translation: CASTRGTSGIDTQYF.

In this sample, this clonotype turned up a few times. The chain has TRBV5-1 and TRBJ1-5; the D is unclear. The CDR3 consists of 15 residues. The V end was cut by 4 bases, the J end by 4 bases, with 15 bases between. Germline CDR1 SGHRS, CDR2 YFSETQ. The DNA of the CDR3 is TGCGCCAGCAGCGAAGAAGGAGTGGGGAATCAGCCCCAGCATTTT. Its translation is CASSEEGVGNQPQHF.

This clonotype was counted at least ten times. The chain employs TRBV24-1 and TRBJ2-5, with D perhaps given as TRBD1 or TRBD2 (5 bases each). This CDR3 region has 16 residues. Per germline, CDR1 KGHDR and CDR2 SFDVKD. V shed 1 base and J shed 2 bases, with 13 bases lying between them. The CDR3 coding sequence is TGTGCCACCAGTGATTTCGTCGGGGACGTACAAGAGACCCAGTACTTC. Residues: CATSDFVGDVQETQYF.

Comment on this clonotype: Since a much larger clone is just one base distant, this may be a read error. The chain uses TRBV30 and TRBJ2-7, with D unresolved. The CDR3 consists of 11 residues. In germline, CDR1 is GTSNPN, CDR2 SVGIG (reference sequence). DNA of the CDR3: TGTACCTGGAGTGTGATCTACGAGCAGTACTTC. It yields the protein CTWSVIYEQYF.

J is TRBJ2-6 and V is TRBV5-1, with D unresolved. Looked up from germline, CDR1 is SGHRS and CDR2 is YFSETQ. The CDR3 contains 15 residues. V lost 1 base to trimming and J lost 0 bases, with 5 bases between them. CDR3 DNA sequence: TGCGCCAGCAGCTTGCCCGACTCTGGGGCCAACGTCCTGACTTTC. It specifies CASSLPDSGANVLTF.

This clonotype was recorded many times. CDR3 in amino acids: CASSDGQGIQPQHF. The CDR3 bases are TGTGCCAGCAGCGATGGACAGGGGATTCAGCCCCAGCATTTT. The J gene is TRBJ1-5, the V gene TRBV6-2 or TRBV6-3; 9 nucleotides line up with TRBD1. V gave up 6 bases and J gave up 6 bases; unmatched junction bases: 6. There are 14 residues in the CDR3. Germline-derived CDR1 and CDR2 are MNHEY and SVGEGT.

In this sample, this clonotype turned up many times. V gene TRBV28 combines with J gene TRBJ1-2; D is unresolved. This CDR3 comprises 15 residues. The germline CDR1 and CDR2 sequences are MDHEN and SYDVKM. Trimming took 3 bases from V and 3 from J, leaving 14 bases between them. CDR3 amino acids: CASSFVGRRHYGYTF. The DNA for the CDR3 is TGTGCCAGCAGTTTCGTCGGAAGGCGACACTATGGCTACACCTTC.

The gene calls are TRBV12-3 or TRBV12-4 and TRBJ2-3; possible D gene TRBD1, 5 bases. Trimming cost V 3 bases and J 3 bases, with 16 bases left between them. This CDR3 region has 16 residues. The CDR3 coding sequence is TGTGCCAGCAGTTTTCCAGGGTTCCTAGGAACAGATACGCAGTATTTT. Protein: CASSFPGFLGTDTQYF.

This clonotype has at least ten counts. This rearrangement joins TRBV20-1 to TRBJ2-7, with D hard to call. Trimming cost V 1 base and J 2 bases, with 9 bases left between them. Germline CDR1 reads DFQATT; CDR2 reads SNEGSKA (reference sequence). This CDR3 spans 13 amino acids. The CDR3: CSARVPATYEQYF. The CDR3 DNA follows: TGCAGTGCTAGAGTACCGGCGACCTACGAGCAGTACTTC.

The sample holds many counts of this clonotype. The J gene is TRBJ2-3, the V gene TRBV5-1; D is possibly TRBD1 (6 bases). CDR1 and CDR2 from the germline V gene are SGHRS and YFSETQ. The CDR3 has 15 amino acids. V was cut by 4 bases and J by 2 bases, with 14 bases left in between. CDR3 sequence: CASSLPTGTTDTQYF. CDR3 in DNA: TGCGCCAGCAGCCTACCTACAGGGACCACAGATACGCAGTATTTT.

The chain combines TRBV18 with TRBJ1-4; D gene ambiguous. CDR3 length: 13 amino acids. CDR1 and CDR2 from the germline V gene are KGHSH and LQKENI. Between the trimmed V and J ends, which lost 8 bases and 1 base, there was a span of 8 bases. DNA for the CDR3: TGTGCCAGCCTAAGAAGAACTAATGAAAAACTGTTTTTT. Its translation is CASLRRTNEKLFF.

This clonotype occurred a few times. The V and J genes are TRBV7-3 and TRBJ2-2; tentatively, D is TRBD2 (5 bases). Looked up from germline, CDR1 is SGHTA and CDR2 is FQGTGA. The CDR3 length is 16 residues. Between the trimmed V and J ends, which lost 3 bases and 1 base, there was a span of 12 bases. CDR3 loop: CASSLWRSQNTGELFF. The CDR3 DNA follows: TGTGCCAGCAGCTTGTGGAGGTCGCAGAACACCGGGGAGCTGTTTTTT.

The gene calls are TRBV7-9 and TRBJ2-1; the D is unclear. V was trimmed by 1 base and J by 6 bases, leaving 7 bases between them. CDR1 is SEHNR and CDR2 is FQNEAQ in the germline V gene (reference sequence). This CDR3 spans 13 amino acids. The CDR3 nucleotides are TGTGCCAGCAGCTTAGACTACCTCAATGAGCAGTTCTTC. Its protein is CASSLDYLNEQFF. The full variable domain, rest sourced from reference TRBV7-9 and TRBJ2-1, is DTGVSQNPRHKITKRGQNVTFRCDPISEHNRLYWYRQTLGQGPEFLTYFQNEAQLEKSRLLSDRFSAERPKGSFSTLEIQRTEQGDSAMYLCASSLDYLNEQFFGPGTRLTVL.

In its sample, this clonotype was seen many times. The chain links TRBV30 to TRBJ2-1, with 7 bases aligning to TRBD2. V was clipped by 5 bases and J by 9 bases; unmatched bases: 10. In germline, CDR1 is GTSNPN, CDR2 SVGIG (reference sequence). CDR3 length: 13 residues. CDR3 sequence: CAWGRAAFGEQFF. In DNA form, the CDR3 reads TGTGCCTGGGGGAGGGCGGCCTTCGGTGAGCAGTTCTTC.

The V call is TRBV14, the J call TRBJ2-1; D is unclear. Germline V gene data show CDR1 as SGHDN and CDR2 as FVKESK. The CDR3 length is 15 residues. Trimming cost V 0 bases and J 3 bases, with 9 bases left between them. CDR3 DNA: TGTGCCAGCAGCCAAGATAGGGTGATCTACAATGAGCAGTTCTTC. Amino acids: CASSQDRVIYNEQFF.

Comment on this clonotype: A clone one base away is much larger, so this may be a read error. The J gene is TRBJ2-1, the V gene TRBV20-1; the match to TRBD2 covers 12 bases. This CDR3 comprises 17 residues. From germline, CDR1 is DFQATT and CDR2 SNEGSKA (reference sequence). CDR3 sequence: CSARSSGGASSNNEQFF. The CDR3 DNA reads TGCAGTGCTAGATCTAGCGGGGGGGCAAGCTCCAACAATGAGCAGTTCTTC.

This sequence joins TRBV7-8 and TRBJ1-1, with a tentative D call TRBD1 (6 bases). Germline V gives CDR1 SGHVS, CDR2 FQNEAQ. CDR3 length: 13 residues. Trimming removed 4 bases at V and 5 bases at J, with 11 bases between. CDR3 coding DNA: TGTGCCAGCAGCTCAACAGGGATGACTGAAGCTTTCTTT. The encoded protein is CASSSTGMTEAFF. The variable domain in full, with the rest retrieved from reference TRBV7-8 and TRBJ1-1, is GAGVSQSPRYKVAKRGQDVALRCDPISGHVSLFWYQQALGQGPEFLTYFQNEAQLDKSGLPSDRFFAERPEGSVSTLKIQRTQQEDSAVYLCASSSTGMTEAFFGQGTRLTVV.

This chain uses TRBV19 with TRBJ2-2; perhaps TRBD2 as D (5 bases). V shed 3 bases and J shed 7 bases, with 21 bases lying between them. Germline loops: CDR1 LNHDA, CDR2 SQIVND (reference sequence). This CDR3 is 17 amino acids long. The CDR3 loop reads CASSIPIAGGGGGELFF. The CDR3 DNA reads as TGTGCCAGTAGTATCCCGATAGCAGGAGGAGGTGGCGGGGAGCTGTTTTTT. Supplemented by reference TRBV19 and TRBJ2-2, the full variable domain reads DGGITQSPKYLFRKEGQNVTLSCEQNLNHDAMYWYRQDPGQGLRLIYYSQIVNDFQKGDIAEGYSVSREKKESFPLTVTSAQKNPTAFYLCASSIPIAGGGGGELFFGEGSRLTVL.

CDR3 amino acids: CASSLMGSNTEAFF. In DNA form, the CDR3 reads TGTGCCAGCAGCTTAATGGGGTCGAACACTGAAGCTTTCTTT. V usage is TRBV7-2 and J usage is TRBJ1-1; D is unresolved. The V gene's germline CDR1 is SGHTA and CDR2 FQGNSA. The CDR3 length is 14 residues. V gave up 2 bases and J gave up 1 base, with 8 bases separating them.

This clonotype was seen a few times. This chain connects TRBV4-1 to TRBJ2-1; TRBD1 might be the D (5 bases). From germline, CDR1 is MGHRA and CDR2 YSYEKL. V dropped 0 bases and J dropped 3 bases, with 15 bases sitting between them. The CDR3 extends over 17 amino acids. CDR3 in amino acids: CASSQEGPRSNYNEQFF. In DNA form, the CDR3 reads TGCGCCAGCAGCCAAGAGGGGCCCCGTTCAAACTACAATGAGCAGTTCTTC.